This TCR beta chain was identified during a study of blood T cell repertoires in COVID-19. Across the study: The study drew acute and convalescent COVID-19 samples from the United States, Italy and Spain. PBMCs, B-cell-depleted T cells, or T cells provided the cDNA or gDNA that made up the material.

A single count supports this clone. The CDR3 length is 15 residues. The germline V and J ends were trimmed by 6 bases and 3 bases, with 14 bases remaining between them. Per the germline V gene, CDR1 is MNHEY and CDR2 is SMNVEV (reference sequence). In the original analysis: Quantification of nucleated cells was approximated via reference gene primer amplification. Method: immunoSEQ multiplex PCR; TCRdb's copy keeps in-frame clones and lacks some. V and J calls plus clone size are reproduced from that table; the DNA served to infer D and trimming. The sample includes approximately 100,000 clones, around nine tenths of them seen just once.

The V gene is TRBV27, the J gene TRBJ1-4; D is uncertain. Sequencing was carried out using peripheral blood. The TCR originated in a man aged 70 or older with acute or convalescent COVID-19. The CDR3 DNA follows: TGTGCCAGCAGGCCGGAGGGTGCGGCTAATGAAAAACTGTTTTTT. Its translation: CASRPEGAANEKLFF. Full variable domain (missing parts from reference TRBV27 and TRBJ1-4): EAQVTQNPRYLITVTGKKLTVTCSQNMNHEYMSWYRQDPGLGLRQIYYSMNVEVTDKGDVPEGYKVSRKEKRNFPLILESPSPNQTSLYFCASRPEGAANEKLFFGSGTQLSVL.